The rows below give T cell receptor beta chains drawn from one sample of a study of blood T cell repertoires in COVID-19. TCRdb keeps only in-frame clones here, not all; method: immunoSEQ multiplex PCR. The table lists approximately 120,000 clones, about 84% of them singletons. The source material was peripheral blood. These receptors were obtained from a human donor in a cohort sampled during active COVID-19. The CDR3 runs from the conserved cysteine through the conserved F or W. The D gene is left open where the match is weak. Part of the rows lack a size; the others show once, few, many or a class for expanded clones.

V gene	clone size	J gene	D gene	CDR3 protein	CDR3 DNA
TRBV5-5	-	TRBJ2-5	TRBD1	CASSLAGTGIQETQYF	TGTGCCAGCAGCTTGGCCGGGACAGGGATCCAAGAGACCCAGTACTTC
TRBV6-2/TRBV6-3	-	TRBJ2-7	TRBD2	CASSYYSGSPKPYEQYF	TGTGCCAGCAGTTATTATAGCGGGAGCCCTAAACCCTACGAGCAGTACTTC
TRBV11-2	-	TRBJ2-7	TRBD2	CASSLGTRERESYEQYF	TGTGCCAGCAGCTTAGGGACACGGGAGCGGGAGTCTTACGAGCAGTACTTC
TRBV24-1	-	TRBJ2-1	-	CATSGGFGEQFF	TGTGCCACCAGTGGAGGGTTTGGTGAGCAGTTCTTC
TRBV10-2	-	TRBJ2-5	TRBD2	CASGRTSGTRPETQYF	TGCGCCAGCGGTAGGACTAGCGGGACTCGTCCGGAGACCCAGTACTTC
TRBV18	-	TRBJ2-6	TRBD2	CASSPGGAGANVLTF	TGTGCCAGCTCACCAGGGGGGGCTGGGGCCAACGTCCTGACTTTC
TRBV6-5	-	TRBJ2-5	TRBD2	CASGRSGRGKTQYF	TGTGCCAGCGGCCGTTCGGGGAGGGGAAAGACCCAGTACTTC
TRBV5-1	-	TRBJ2-4	-	CASSLVPGEGIQYF	TGCGCCAGCAGCTTGGTCCCAGGGGAAGGCATTCAGTACTTC
TRBV19	-	TRBJ1-5	TRBD1	CASSKGQGPEVGQPQHF	TGTGCCAGTAGTAAGGGACAGGGGCCAGAGGTCGGTCAGCCCCAGCATTTT
TRBV18	-	TRBJ1-5	-	CASSLGHNQPQHF	TGTGCCAGCTCACTAGGACACAATCAGCCCCAGCATTTT
TRBV30	-	TRBJ2-3	-	CASSWSGSTDTQYF	TGTGCCTCCTCGTGGAGCGGTAGCACAGATACGCAGTATTTT
TRBV10-1	-	TRBJ1-5	-	CASSHNSGQPQHF	TGCGCCAGCAGTCATAACTCGGGTCAGCCCCAGCATTTT
TRBV27	-	TRBJ1-2	TRBD1	CASSPSDRGVHGYTF	TGTGCCAGCAGTCCCTCAGACAGGGGTGTTCATGGCTACACCTTC
TRBV28	once	TRBJ1-2	-	CASSLPLIRYGYTF	TGTGCCAGCAGTTTACCCCTTATCCGCTATGGCTACACCTTC
TRBV30	-	TRBJ1-1	-	CAWSQQGNTEAFF	TGTGCCTGGAGTCAGCAGGGGAACACTGAAGCTTTCTTT
TRBV6-5	-	TRBJ2-7	TRBD2	CASRRISGSSYEQYF	TGTGCCAGCAGACGTATTAGCGGGAGTTCCTACGAGCAGTACTTC
TRBV28	-	TRBJ2-7	-	CASIRHGGYEQYF	TGTGCCAGCATCCGGCACGGGGGCTACGAGCAGTACTTC
TRBV27	-	TRBJ1-1	-	CASSLSGSTEAFF	TGTGCCAGCAGTTTATCGGGGAGCACTGAAGCTTTCTTT
TRBV5-1	-	TRBJ1-1	-	CASSGGGRTLDTEAFF	TGCGCCAGCAGCGGGGGGGGACGGACCCTGGACACTGAAGCTTTCTTT
TRBV29-1	-	TRBJ1-1	TRBD1	CSVVTPTGPDTEAFF	TGCAGCGTTGTTACCCCGACAGGGCCGGACACTGAAGCTTTCTTT